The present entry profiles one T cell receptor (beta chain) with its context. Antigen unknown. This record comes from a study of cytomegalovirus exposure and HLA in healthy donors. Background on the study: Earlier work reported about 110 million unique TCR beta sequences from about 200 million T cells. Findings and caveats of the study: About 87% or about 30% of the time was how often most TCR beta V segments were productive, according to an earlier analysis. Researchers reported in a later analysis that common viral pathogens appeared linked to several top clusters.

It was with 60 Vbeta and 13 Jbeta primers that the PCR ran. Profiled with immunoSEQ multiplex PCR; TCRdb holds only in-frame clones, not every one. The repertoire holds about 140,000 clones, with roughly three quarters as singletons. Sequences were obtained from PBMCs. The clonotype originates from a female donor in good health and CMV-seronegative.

Written as DNA, the CDR3 is TGTGCCAGCAGCGTGGACAGCGCGTGGACTGAAGCTTTCTTT. It specifies CASSVDSAWTEAFF. The chain joins TRBV9 to TRBJ1-1; maybe TRBD1 (6 bases). This CDR3 region has 14 residues. From germline, CDR1 is SGDLS and CDR2 YYNGEE. V lost 2 bases, J lost 5 bases, and 13 bases lay in between.